This TCR beta chain was recorded in a study of shared clonotypes between healthy human individuals. Overall study results and limits: Unshared clonotypes carried lower generation probabilities than those common to all four donors. Sampling was confined to blood; repertoires within tissues likely differ. Among a handful of donors, roughly 5.4% of naive CD4 clonotypes were found in common.

In regard to this clone: Antigen specificity is unknown.

TCRdb's copy holds only in-frame clones and misses some; the assay was immunoSEQ multiplex PCR. This sample has roughly 660,000 clones, with 90% found just once. Donors included only healthy HIV-negative adults lacking recent acute infections or vaccinations. V shed 1 base and J 5 bases; nucleotides not matched to a gene: 16. The CDR3 runs to 18 residues. Germline V gene lookup returns CDR1 SGDLS and CDR2 YYNGEE. Sequencing was carried out using memory CD8+ T cells from PBMCs. Specified subset: CD45RO+ cells pooled with CCR7-negative TemRA cells. This clonotype was obtained from a man aged 18-30 years in good health. Some clones in this sample may be carry-over from other donors' samples. This rearrangement joins TRBV9 to TRBJ2-5; 8 nucleotides match TRBD2. The CDR3 protein is CASSVYVGGREGGETQYF. CDR3 nucleotides: TGTGCCAGCAGCGTATACGTGGGGGGACGGGAGGGCGGTGAGACCCAGTACTTC.